A single sample gave rise to the 15 T cell receptor beta chains below, sequenced in a study of shared clonotypes between healthy human individuals. Libraries were prepared by immunoSEQ multiplex PCR; TCRdb keeps only in-frame clonotypes and omits some of them. The sample lists about 1 million clones; under 80% were seen once. Sequencing input: memory CD4+ T cells sorted from blood. Subset of the sample: CD45RA-negative fraction. The receptor set was obtained from a man aged 18 to 30 in good health.

The V and J genes are TRBV25-1 and TRBJ1-2, with D possibly TRBD1 on 6 matching bases. The CDR3 has 13 residues. V was trimmed by 9 bases and J by 7 bases, leaving 18 bases between them. Germline V lookup: CDR1 MGHDK, CDR2 SYGVNS. Written as DNA, the CDR3 is TGTGCCAGTTCAACAGGGAATGTACGTGGCTACACCTTC. Translation gives CASSTGNVRGYTF.

This CDR3 is CASSFSEAGYGYTF. CDR3 DNA sequence: TGTGCCAGCAGTTTTTCAGAGGCAGGTTATGGCTACACCTTC. The rearrangement links TRBV27 to TRBJ1-2; D ambiguous. V gave up 3 bases and J gave up 5 bases, with 13 bases separating them. Germline-derived CDR1 and CDR2 are MNHEY and SMNVEV (reference sequence). The CDR3 extends over 14 amino acids.

V usage is TRBV6-1 and J usage is TRBJ2-7; D is possibly TRBD2 (5 bases). The CDR3 totals 13 residues. The germline V gene has CDR1 MNHNS and CDR2 SASEGT. V was pared by 4 bases and J by 2 bases, with 9 bases between. This chain's CDR3 is CASSVSEAYEQYF. As DNA, the CDR3 is TGTGCCAGCAGTGTTTCGGAGGCCTACGAGCAGTACTTC.

The chain uses TRBV28 and TRBJ2-5; no reliable D call. V lost 8 bases, J lost 5 bases, and 15 bases lay in between. In germline, CDR1 is MDHEN, CDR2 SYDVKM. The length of the CDR3 is 13 residues. The CDR3 sequence is CASASGARETQYF. The CDR3 coding sequence is TGTGCCAGCGCATCAGGCGCACGGGAGACCCAGTACTTC.

This clone appeared a few times. This sequence joins TRBV30 and TRBJ1-1; D may be TRBD1 (5 bases). Trimming cost V 7 bases and J 4 bases, with 13 bases left between them. The CDR3 is 12 residues long. Germline-derived CDR1 and CDR2 are GTSNPN and SVGIG (reference sequence). The DNA of the CDR3 is TGTGCCTCTGACAGAGAGCCCACTGAAGCTTTCTTT. Its translation is CASDREPTEAFF.

The V and J genes are TRBV12-5 and TRBJ2-3; TRBD1 agrees at 10 bases. Germline V lookup: CDR1 LGHNT, CDR2 FRNRAP. The length of the CDR3 is 17 residues. With 2 bases clipped from V and 5 bases from J, the junction kept 10 bases outside the gene matches. Here the CDR3 reads CASGLTGGGQGRDTQYF. Written as DNA, the CDR3 is TGTGCTAGTGGTTTGACAGGAGGGGGACAGGGGAGAGATACGCAGTATTTT.

This clone has just one count. In DNA form, the CDR3 reads TGCGCCAGCAGCACGGGACTATCTAACACAGATACGCAGTATTTT. Translating gives CASSTGLSNTDTQYF. The chain combines TRBV5-1 with TRBJ2-3; 7 nucleotides agree with TRBD2. V shed 4 bases, J shed 2 bases, and the junction held 7 bases outside the gene matches. The germline V gene encodes CDR1 SGHRS and CDR2 YFSETQ. This CDR3 has 15 residues. The variable domain in full, completed from reference TRBV5-1 and TRBJ2-3, reads KAGVTQTPRYLIKTRGQQVTLSCSPISGHRSVSWYQQTPGQGLQFLFEYFSETQRNKGNFPGRFSGRQFSNSRSEMNVSTLELGDSALYLCASSTGLSNTDTQYFGPGTRLTVL.

The chain joins TRBV7-2 to TRBJ2-4; D ambiguous. Deletions cut 5 bases from V and 5 bases from J, with 16 bases between. The CDR3 has 15 residues. Per germline, CDR1 SGHTA and CDR2 FQGNSA. CDR3 sequence reads: CASSVLIGPQNIQYF. DNA for the CDR3: TGTGCCAGCAGCGTCCTTATCGGGCCACAAAACATTCAGTACTTC.

The chain employs TRBV10-3 and TRBJ2-5; 7 nucleotides line up with TRBD2. CDR1 is ENHRY, CDR2 SYGVKD, per germline. The CDR3 spans 14 residues. The trim removed 8 bases at V and 1 base at J, leaving 7 bases unmatched. Here the CDR3 reads CAISSGGTQETQYF. In DNA form, the CDR3 reads TGTGCCATCTCTAGCGGAGGCACCCAAGAGACCCAGTACTTC.

This clone was detected only a few times. The chain recombines TRBV19 with TRBJ1-2, with D possibly being TRBD1 (6 bases). Trimming took off 5 bases at V and 6 bases at J, with 16 bases between the two ends. The CDR3 length is 14 residues. Germline V lookup: CDR1 LNHDA, CDR2 SQIVND (reference sequence). The chain's CDR3 is CASSGTGISHGYTF. In DNA form, the CDR3 reads TGTGCCAGTAGTGGAACAGGGATATCACATGGCTACACCTTC.

The chain couples TRBV7-2 to TRBJ1-2; 7 bases map to TRBD1. V was pared by 4 bases and J by 4 bases, with 3 bases of the junction left unmatched. This CDR3 contains 13 residues. Looked up from germline, CDR1 is SGHTA and CDR2 is FQGNSA. CDR3 nucleotide sequence: TGTGCCAGCAGCTCTAACAGGGGCTATGGCTACACCTTC. It yields the protein CASSSNRGYGYTF.

V usage is TRBV5-1 and J usage is TRBJ1-1; no definite D call. The V end lost 7 bases, the J end lost 4 bases, and 11 bases lay between the germline ends. This CDR3 region has 12 residues. Germline assignment: CDR1 SGHRS and CDR2 YFSETQ. The CDR3 sequence: CASGPGGTEAFF. The CDR3 nucleotides are TGCGCCAGCGGACCAGGCGGCACTGAAGCTTTCTTT.

DNA of the CDR3: TGCGCCAGCAGCCCAATGCTAGCGGCCCAAGAGACCCAGTACTTC. The encoded protein is CASSPMLAAQETQYF. This chain uses TRBV4-1 with TRBJ2-5, with 7 nucleotides matching TRBD2. CDR1 and CDR2 from the germline V gene are MGHRA and YSYEKL. J gave up 1 base and V 4 bases, and 6 bases lay outside the gene matches. The CDR3 has 15 residues.

The V call is TRBV6-6, the J call TRBJ1-5; D is unclear. The germline V gene has CDR1 MNHNY and CDR2 SVGAGI (reference sequence). The ends were cut back, 6 bases at V and 4 bases at J, with 13 bases in the middle. The CDR3 is made up of 14 amino acids. The DNA for the CDR3 is TGTGCCAGCAGCCCGATGAATATAAATCAGCCCCAGCATTTT. Its protein is CASSPMNINQPQHF.

The chain recombines TRBV11-3 with TRBJ1-2; the match to TRBD1 covers 9 bases. Trimming took 11 bases from V and 2 from J; bases not matched to a gene: 15. Germline loops: CDR1 SGHNT, CDR2 YENEEA. The CDR3 totals 16 residues. The CDR3 reads CAGGTGPDCLNYGYTF. The CDR3 bases are TGTGCCGGGGGGACAGGGCCCGACTGCTTGAACTATGGCTACACCTTC.